The following is a TCR beta chain sequence with its context. What it recognizes is unknown. These data originate in a study of cytomegalovirus exposure and HLA in healthy donors. Study conclusions and caveats: In vitro work confirmed that a few CMV-associated chains recognize CMV antigens. Links to common viral pathogens appeared, in a later analysis, for several of the most significant clusters.

Germline V CDR1 and CDR2: DFQATT, SNEGSKA (reference sequence). V was pared by 2 bases and J by 11 bases, with 9 bases between. The CDR3 has 11 amino acids. This PCR relied on a set of 60 Vbeta primers and 13 Jbeta primers. The table came from immunoSEQ multiplex PCR; TCRdb's copy has only in-frame clones and leaves some out. The profile shows about 200,000 clones, approximately 80% of them singletons. V usage is TRBV20-1 and J usage is TRBJ1-4, with D uncertain. The sequenced material came from PBMCs. This TCR was recovered from a woman aged 25 to 45 in good health and CMV-seronegative. This CDR3 is CSARIIGKLFF. CDR3 nucleotide sequence: TGCAGTGCTAGAATTATCGGGAAACTGTTTTTT.